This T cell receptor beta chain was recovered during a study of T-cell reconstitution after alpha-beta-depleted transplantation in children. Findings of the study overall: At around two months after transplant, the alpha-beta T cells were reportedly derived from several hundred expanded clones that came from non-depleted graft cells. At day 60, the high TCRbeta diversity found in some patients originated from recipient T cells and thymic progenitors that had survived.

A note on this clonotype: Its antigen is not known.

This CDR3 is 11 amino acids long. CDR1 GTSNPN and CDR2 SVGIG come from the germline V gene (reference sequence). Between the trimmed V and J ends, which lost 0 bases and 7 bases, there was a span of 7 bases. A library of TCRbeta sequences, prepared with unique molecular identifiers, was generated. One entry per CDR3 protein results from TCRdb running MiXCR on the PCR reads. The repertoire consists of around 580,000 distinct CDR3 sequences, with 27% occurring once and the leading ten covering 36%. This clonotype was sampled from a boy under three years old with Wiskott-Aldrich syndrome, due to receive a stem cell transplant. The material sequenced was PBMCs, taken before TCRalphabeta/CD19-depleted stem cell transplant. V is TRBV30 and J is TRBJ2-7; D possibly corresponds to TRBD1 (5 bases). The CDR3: CAWSVAGEQYF. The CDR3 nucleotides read TGTGCCTGGAGTGTGGCAGGGGAGCAGTACTTC.